Below are 23 T cell receptor beta chains sequenced from a single sample in a study of response to subunit inactivated influenza vaccine. A single record per CDR3 protein comes from TCRdb applying MiXCR to the RT-PCR reads. The table shows 650,000 to 850,000 distinct CDR3 sequences, with around 14% occurring only once. The sequencing used PBMCs from blood, collected around 15 days before vaccination. These receptors were collected from a man in his fifties or sixties who received an inactivated influenza vaccine.

There are many counts of this clonotype. The chain recombines TRBV3-1 with TRBJ2-1; 8 bases agree with TRBD2. Trimming at V came to 5 bases and at J to 3 bases, leaving 6 bases not matched to a gene. Germline V lookup: CDR1 LGHDT, CDR2 YNNKEL (reference sequence). The length of the CDR3 is 15 residues. CDR3 coding DNA: TGTGCCAGCAGCAATGTCGGGGGGGTCTACAATGAGCAGTTCTTC. Its protein is CASSNVGGVYNEQFF.

The chain recombines TRBV6-2 or TRBV6-3 with TRBJ1-4; no clear D. CDR1 and CDR2 from the germline V gene are MNHEY and SVGEGT. Trimming removed 5 bases at V and 8 bases at J, with 9 bases between. The CDR3 runs to 12 residues. The CDR3 DNA reads as TGTGCCAGCAGTAACGGTAGAGAAAAACTGTTTTTT. Its translation: CASSNGREKLFF.

The chain couples TRBV12-3 or TRBV12-4 to TRBJ2-7; TRBD1 aligns across 9 bases. CDR3 size: 14 residues. Trimming at V came to 3 bases and at J to 6 bases, leaving 6 bases not matched to a gene. The CDR3 DNA reads as TGTGCCAGCAGTTTGGGGACAGGGAAATCCGAGCAGTACTTC. It is translated as CASSLGTGKSEQYF.

This clonotype occurred many times. The V call is TRBV27, the J call TRBJ1-1, with a possible D match to TRBD1 (5 bases). Germline V gene sequence: CDR1 MNHEY, CDR2 SMNVEV (reference sequence). V shed 5 bases and J shed 3 bases, with 13 bases lying between them. The CDR3 covers 14 residues. Here the CDR3 reads CASSPTGTYTEAFF. Here the CDR3 DNA reads TGTGCCAGCAGTCCGACCGGGACGTACACTGAAGCTTTCTTT.

About this clonotype: Compared with germline, one end of the junction differs, possibly owing to a read error. The chain has TRBV7-7 and TRBJ2-1, with D possibly matching TRBD2 (5 bases). The CDR3 covers 13 residues. Germline V gene data show CDR1 as SSHAT and CDR2 as FNYEAQ (reference sequence). The CDR3 region has the DNA TGTGCTAGCAGCCTAGCCCCGGCCGATGAGCAGTTCTTC. Translating gives CASSLAPADEQFF.

The table lists this clonotype with many counts. The chain is built from TRBV20-1 and TRBJ2-1; 11 bases are shared with TRBD2. V trimming: 2 bases; J trimming: 3 bases; junction bases outside the gene matches: 9. Germline V lookup: CDR1 DFQATT, CDR2 SNEGSKA (reference sequence). The CDR3 runs to 17 residues. This CDR3 reads CSARSGLAERDYNEQFF. The CDR3 DNA is TGCAGTGCTAGATCGGGACTAGCGGAGCGGGACTACAATGAGCAGTTCTTC.

The chain joins TRBV7-9 to TRBJ2-1, with D possibly being TRBD1 or TRBD2 (5 bases each). Germline CDR1 is SEHNR and CDR2 is FQNEAQ (reference sequence). The CDR3 sequence is 17 residues long. V shed 1 base and J shed 2 bases, with 15 bases lying between them. CDR3 protein: CASSLGGRDGPYNEQFF. In DNA form, the CDR3 reads TGTGCCAGCAGCTTAGGGGGCCGGGACGGCCCCTACAATGAGCAGTTCTTC. The entire variable domain, with the rest obtained from reference TRBV7-9 and TRBJ2-1, is as follows: DTGVSQNPRHKITKRGQNVTFRCDPISEHNRLYWYRQTLGQGPEFLTYFQNEAQLEKSRLLSDRFSAERPKGSFSTLEIQRTEQGDSAMYLCASSLGGRDGPYNEQFFGPGTRLTVL.

This clonotype came up a few times. CDR3 region: CASSLSLAGSGNTIYF. The CDR3 nucleotides read TGCGCCAGCAGCTTGAGTTTGGCAGGCTCTGGAAACACCATATATTTT. The V gene is TRBV5-1, the J gene TRBJ1-3; D gene ambiguous. The V end was cut by 1 base, the J end by 0 bases, with 11 bases between. CDR3 length equals 16 residues. The germline V gene encodes CDR1 SGHRS and CDR2 YFSETQ.

This clonotype was seen a handful of times. The chain couples TRBV7-9 to TRBJ2-1; D is undetermined. The germline V gene encodes CDR1 SEHNR and CDR2 FQNEAQ (reference sequence). With 1 base removed from V and 6 bases from J, the gap between germline ends came to 13 bases. The CDR3 loop spans 15 amino acids. In DNA, the CDR3 is TGTGCCAGCAGCTTAGATCGATCTAGTATCAATGAGCAGTTCTTC. It translates to CASSLDRSSINEQFF. The whole variable domain, remainder taken from reference TRBV7-9 and TRBJ2-1, is DTGVSQNPRHKITKRGQNVTFRCDPISEHNRLYWYRQTLGQGPEFLTYFQNEAQLEKSRLLSDRFSAERPKGSFSTLEIQRTEQGDSAMYLCASSLDRSSINEQFFGPGTRLTVL.

In its sample, this clonotype was seen a few times. The chain is built from TRBV7-8 and TRBJ2-3; 9 bases are shared with TRBD2. The ends lost 3 bases at V and 2 bases at J; junction bases unmatched: 12. Germline V CDR1 and CDR2: SGHVS, FQNEAQ. CDR3 length: 18 amino acids. CDR3 sequence: CASSFLRPTSGNTDTQYF. CDR3 bases: TGTGCCAGCAGCTTCTTAAGGCCGACTAGCGGAAACACAGATACGCAGTATTTT.

This clonotype has a count of ten or more. The chain links TRBV6-2 or TRBV6-3 to TRBJ2-2; D not resolved. Germline V gene lookup returns CDR1 MNHEY and CDR2 SVGEGT. The CDR3 is 12 amino acids. V was clipped by 0 bases and J by 7 bases, with 3 bases between them. In DNA, the CDR3 is TGTGCCAGCAGTTACTCGGGCGGGGAGCTGTTTTTT. Translation gives CASSYSGGELFF.

The rearrangement uses TRBV6-2 or TRBV6-3 and TRBJ2-2, with 12 bases aligning to TRBD2. The CDR3 spans 17 residues. Trimming removed 6 bases from V and 0 bases from J; junction bases left unmatched: 5. Germline CDR1 is MNHEY and CDR2 is SVGEGT. The CDR3 nucleotides read TGTGCCAGCAGCTGGACTAGCGGGAACGCGAACACCGGGGAGCTGTTTTTT. This codes for CASSWTSGNANTGELFF.

There are a few counts of this clonotype. The chain links TRBV3-1 to TRBJ1-1; no reliable D call. The CDR3 has 13 residues. Germline assignment: CDR1 LGHDT and CDR2 YNNKEL (reference sequence). V shed 0 bases and J shed 8 bases, with 10 bases lying between them. The CDR3 DNA reads TGTGCCAGCAGCCAAGAACCGCATCTCGAAGCTTTCTTT. Its protein product is CASSQEPHLEAFF.

This clonotype was seen a single time. J is TRBJ1-2 and V is TRBV7-2; possible D gene TRBD1, 5 bases. The CDR3 covers 15 residues. V shed 5 bases and J shed 5 bases, with 18 bases lying between them. The germline V gene has CDR1 SGHTA and CDR2 FQGNSA. The CDR3 here is CASSPGGGNKYGYTF. CDR3 DNA: TGTGCCAGCAGCCCGGGCGGGGGGAATAAGTATGGCTACACCTTC.

The rearrangement links TRBV20-1 to TRBJ2-2; D remains unclear. V was trimmed by 6 bases and J by 8 bases, leaving 13 bases between them. CDR3 length: 12 residues. The germline gives CDR1 DFQATT, CDR2 SNEGSKA (reference sequence). CDR3 nucleotide sequence: TGCAGTGCCCCCTTTTTTAAGGGGGAGCTGTTTTTT. Amino acid sequence: CSAPFFKGELFF.

The rearrangement links TRBV18 to TRBJ2-1; D remains ambiguous. This CDR3 comprises 16 residues. Germline CDR1 is KGHSH and CDR2 is LQKENI. Trimming left V 0 bases short and J 1 base short, with 10 bases between. The CDR3 region is CASSPPRVKSYNEQFF. The CDR3 DNA reads TGTGCCAGCTCACCACCTCGGGTGAAATCCTACAATGAGCAGTTCTTC.

Ten or more counts support this clonotype. The V gene is TRBV20-1, the J gene TRBJ2-7; the D gene is possibly TRBD2 (7 bases). CDR1 is DFQATT, CDR2 SNEGSKA, per germline (reference sequence). V was trimmed by 3 bases and J by 0 bases, leaving 18 bases between them. The CDR3 length is 16 residues. The CDR3 DNA follows: TGCAGTGCTAGGGAGGGGCAGGGGACTATCTCCTACGAGCAGTACTTC. This encodes CSAREGQGTISYEQYF.

This clonotype has just a few counts. V is TRBV19 and J is TRBJ2-7, with D maybe TRBD2 (6 bases). CDR1 and CDR2 (germline): LNHDA, SQIVND (reference sequence). This CDR3 region has 15 residues. The V end lost 2 bases, the J end lost 4 bases, and 15 bases lay between the germline ends. The chain's CDR3 is CASSISASAIYEQYF. The CDR3 DNA follows: TGTGCCAGTAGTATATCGGCTAGCGCCATATACGAGCAGTACTTC.

This clonotype was seen a handful of times. This chain connects TRBV6-2 or TRBV6-3 to TRBJ2-3; the match to TRBD2 covers 10 bases. The CDR3 runs to 18 residues. The V and J ends lost 4 bases and 0 bases, in that order; junction bases with no gene match: 10. Germline V lookup: CDR1 MNHEY, CDR2 SVGEGT. For the CDR3, the DNA is TGTGCCAGCAGTTTTAGCGGGGGGAACGGAAAGAGCACAGATACGCAGTATTTT. Protein product: CASSFSGGNGKSTDTQYF.

This chain joins TRBV27 and TRBJ2-3, with 10 nucleotides matching TRBD2. The V gene end was trimmed by 2 bases and the J gene end by 6 bases; junction bases not matched to a gene: 11. The length of the CDR3 is 17 residues. Germline V CDR1 and CDR2: MNHEY, SMNVEV (reference sequence). In nucleotides, the CDR3 is TGTGCCAGCAGTTTACTGGCTAGCGGGAGTGTAATGGATACGCAGTATTTT. Encoded protein: CASSLLASGSVMDTQYF.

This clonotype was detected ten times or more. The chain combines TRBV15 with TRBJ2-4, with D possibly matching TRBD1 (5 bases). Germline CDR1 reads LNHNV; CDR2 reads YYDKDF (reference sequence). Trimming cost V 2 bases and J 2 bases, with 19 bases left between them. This CDR3 is 18 amino acids long. Written as DNA, the CDR3 is TGTGCCACCAGCAGATCCAGACAGCGTGAAGGGCCCAAAAACATTCAGTACTTC. The encoded protein is CATSRSRQREGPKNIQYF.

This clonotype was counted only a few times. This chain uses TRBV25-1 with TRBJ2-5; D is uncertain. Per germline, CDR1 MGHDK and CDR2 SYGVNS. Trimming left V 1 base short and J 2 bases short, with 5 bases between. This CDR3 region has 13 residues. For the CDR3, the DNA is TGTGCCAGCAGTGAATCTGGGCAAGAGACCCAGTACTTC. This sequence encodes CASSESGQETQYF.

The chain combines TRBV20-1 with TRBJ2-1; TRBD1 matches at 8 bases. This CDR3 is built from 17 residues. Germline V gives CDR1 DFQATT, CDR2 SNEGSKA (reference sequence). The V and J ends lost 5 bases and 7 bases, in that order; junction bases with no gene match: 19. CDR3 coding DNA: TGCAGTGCTCCTGCCGAGGGGACAGGCAGCCGTAGGAATGAGCAGTTCTTC. Translating gives CSAPAEGTGSRRNEQFF.